What follows are 10 T cell receptor beta chains derived from one specimen sequenced in a study of shared clonotypes between healthy human individuals. Naive CD8 cells, CD45RO-negative and positively selected for CCR7, excluded terminally differentiated effector memory CD45RA+ cells. The assay was immunoSEQ multiplex PCR, and TCRdb's table has in-frame clones only and misses some. This sample has 800,000 or so clones; just over 95% occur once, and the top ten carry under 0.25%. The specimen was naive CD8+ T cells sorted from blood. The receptor set was obtained from a man aged 30 to 45 in good health.

The chain couples TRBV7-8 to TRBJ2-3; D not certain. The germline V and J ends were trimmed by 1 base and 0 bases, with 20 bases remaining between them. The germline gives CDR1 SGHVS, CDR2 FQNEAQ. CDR3 length: 19 residues. The CDR3 nucleotides read TGTGCCAGCAGCTTAGAGCTTGTGGTAGCAGAAACTAGCACAGATACGCAGTATTTT. Translation gives CASSLELVVAETSTDTQYF.

This chain uses TRBV12-1 with TRBJ2-5; the tabulated D call, TRBD1, remains unverified against the DNA. TRBV12-1 is tagged as a pseudogene. This CDR3 comprises 8 residues. As DNA, the CDR3 is TGTGCCAGCAGCTTCAAGTACTTC. It is translated as CASSFKYF.

This rearrangement joins TRBV30 to TRBJ2-7; D remains ambiguous. Deletions cut 2 bases from V and 4 bases from J, with 15 bases between. There are 14 residues in the CDR3. The germline V gene encodes CDR1 GTSNPN and CDR2 SVGIG (reference sequence). CDR3 in amino acids: CAWSFGSLGYEQYF. The CDR3 DNA follows: TGTGCCTGGAGTTTCGGGTCTCTTGGTTACGAGCAGTACTTC.

Remarks on this clone: Other DNA sequences from this sample encode an identical CDR3 as well. The chain joins TRBV28 to TRBJ2-7; 10 positions match TRBD2. This CDR3 comprises 15 residues. Trimming cost V 2 bases and J 1 base; bases outside gene matches: 2. Germline V gene sequence: CDR1 MDHEN, CDR2 SYDVKM. CDR3 amino acids: CASSLRTSGSYEQYF. The CDR3 nucleotides read TGTGCCAGCAGTTTACGGACTAGCGGTTCCTACGAGCAGTACTTC.

The V call is TRBV27, the J call TRBJ2-7, with TRBD1 matching over 10 bases. This CDR3 contains 13 residues. After removal of 8 bases from V and 0 bases from J, the junction contained 1 base not matched to a gene. The germline CDR1 and CDR2 sequences are MNHEY and SMNVEV (reference sequence). CDR3 DNA sequence: TGTGCCAGCGGGGACAGGGGCTCCTACGAGCAGTACTTC. Translation: CASGDRGSYEQYF.

The V call is TRBV10-2, the J call TRBJ1-2, with a weak D call TRBD1 (6 bases). Germline V gene lookup returns CDR1 WSHSY and CDR2 SAAADI. This CDR3 region has 15 residues. V lost 5 bases and J 4 bases, leaving 17 bases between the germline ends. CDR3 loop: CASSQGTPSVYGYTF. CDR3 nucleotides: TGCGCCAGCAGTCAGGGGACGCCCTCGGTCTATGGCTACACCTTC.

The chain links TRBV7-8 to TRBJ2-4; D could derive from TRBD1 or TRBD2 (6 bases each). CDR3 size: 15 residues. Germline values: CDR1 SGHVS, CDR2 FQNEAQ. With 3 bases removed from V and 6 bases from J, the gap between germline ends came to 15 bases. In DNA form, the CDR3 reads TGTGCCAGCAGCTTCGCCACAGGGACTGGAAACATTCAGTACTTC. It is translated as CASSFATGTGNIQYF.

The chain is built from TRBV7-2 and TRBJ2-3; 9 bases match TRBD1. Germline V lookup: CDR1 SGHTA, CDR2 FQGNSA. V was pared by 5 bases and J by 3 bases, with 9 bases of the junction left unmatched. The CDR3 extends over 16 amino acids. The CDR3 sequence is CASSLRGTGLTDTQYF. The CDR3 region has the DNA TGTGCCAGCAGCCTGAGGGGGACAGGGCTAACAGATACGCAGTATTTT.

The chain joins TRBV7-9 to TRBJ2-7; weak D call: TRBD2 (6 bases). Germline V gene sequence: CDR1 SEHNR, CDR2 FQNEAQ (reference sequence). Trimming removed 2 bases from V and 4 bases from J, with 18 bases in between. This CDR3 is built from 16 residues. This chain's CDR3 is CASSLSRAGFWYEQYF. In DNA, the CDR3 is TGTGCCAGCAGCTTATCCAGAGCGGGCTTTTGGTACGAGCAGTACTTC. The full variable domain, its missing parts supplied by reference TRBV7-9 and TRBJ2-7, is DTGVSQNPRHKITKRGQNVTFRCDPISEHNRLYWYRQTLGQGPEFLTYFQNEAQLEKSRLLSDRFSAERPKGSFSTLEIQRTEQGDSAMYLCASSLSRAGFWYEQYFGPGTRLTVT.

This rearrangement joins TRBV10-3 to TRBJ1-3; no clear D gene. Trimming shortened V by 2 bases and J by 4 bases, and 3 bases separated the two germline ends. This CDR3 contains 12 residues. Germline assignment: CDR1 ENHRY and CDR2 SYGVKD. The DNA of the CDR3 is TGTGCCATCAGTGAGATGGGAAACACCATATATTTT. Translation: CAISEMGNTIYF.